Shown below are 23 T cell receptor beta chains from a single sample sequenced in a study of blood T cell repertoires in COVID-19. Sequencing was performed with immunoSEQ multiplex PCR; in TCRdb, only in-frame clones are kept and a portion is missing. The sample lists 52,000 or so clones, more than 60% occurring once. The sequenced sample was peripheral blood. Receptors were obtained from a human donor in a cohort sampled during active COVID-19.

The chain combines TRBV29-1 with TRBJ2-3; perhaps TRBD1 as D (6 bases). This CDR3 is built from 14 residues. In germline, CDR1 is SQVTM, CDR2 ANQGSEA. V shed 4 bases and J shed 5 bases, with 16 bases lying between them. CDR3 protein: CSVVSGTTLDTQYF. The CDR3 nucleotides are TGCAGCGTTGTTTCCGGGACAACATTAGATACGCAGTATTTT.

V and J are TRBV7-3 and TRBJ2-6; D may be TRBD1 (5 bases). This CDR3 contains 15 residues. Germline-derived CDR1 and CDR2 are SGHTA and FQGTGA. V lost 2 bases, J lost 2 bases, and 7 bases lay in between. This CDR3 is CASSLLGAGANVLTF. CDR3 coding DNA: TGTGCCAGCAGCTTATTAGGGGCTGGGGCCAACGTCCTGACTTTC.

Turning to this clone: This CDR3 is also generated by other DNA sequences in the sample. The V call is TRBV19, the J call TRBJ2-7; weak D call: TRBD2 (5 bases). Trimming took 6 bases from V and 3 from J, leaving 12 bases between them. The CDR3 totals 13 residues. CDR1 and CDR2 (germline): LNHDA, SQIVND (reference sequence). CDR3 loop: CASSVSGFYEQYF. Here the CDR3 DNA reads TGTGCCAGTAGCGTATCGGGGTTCTACGAGCAGTACTTC.

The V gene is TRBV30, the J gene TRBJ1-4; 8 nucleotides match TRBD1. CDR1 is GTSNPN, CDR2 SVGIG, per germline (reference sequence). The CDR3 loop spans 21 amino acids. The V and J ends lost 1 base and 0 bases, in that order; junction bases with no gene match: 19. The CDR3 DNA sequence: TGTGCCTGGAGTGAATATTCGGGACAGGCGGCGAAACTTGCAACTAATGAAAAACTGTTTTTT. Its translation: CAWSEYSGQAAKLATNEKLFF.

Here the CDR3 DNA reads TGCGCCAGCAGCGCCACAGGGAACTATGGCTACACCTTC. This encodes CASSATGNYGYTF. This chain connects TRBV5-1 to TRBJ1-2; TRBD1 is a possible D gene (6 bases). There are 13 residues in the CDR3. V gave up 4 bases and J gave up 2 bases, with 9 bases separating them. In germline, CDR1 is SGHRS, CDR2 YFSETQ.

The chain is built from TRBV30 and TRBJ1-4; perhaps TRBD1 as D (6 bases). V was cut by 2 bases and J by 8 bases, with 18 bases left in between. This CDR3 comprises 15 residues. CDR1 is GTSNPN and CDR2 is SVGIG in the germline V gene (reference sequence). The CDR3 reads CAWSKGDVIGEKLFF. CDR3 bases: TGTGCCTGGAGTAAGGGGGATGTTATTGGGGAAAAACTGTTTTTT.

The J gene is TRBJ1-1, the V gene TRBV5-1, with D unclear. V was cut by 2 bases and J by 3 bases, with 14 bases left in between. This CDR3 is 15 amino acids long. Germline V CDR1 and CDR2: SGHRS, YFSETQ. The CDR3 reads CASSFLGRSDTEAFF. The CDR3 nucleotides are TGCGCCAGCAGCTTTTTGGGCCGGTCGGACACTGAAGCTTTCTTT.

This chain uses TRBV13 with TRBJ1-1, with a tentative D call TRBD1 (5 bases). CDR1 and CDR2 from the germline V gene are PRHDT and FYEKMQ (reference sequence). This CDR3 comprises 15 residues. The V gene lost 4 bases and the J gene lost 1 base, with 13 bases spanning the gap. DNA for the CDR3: TGTGCCAGCAGCTACATCGAAGGACAGAACACTGAAGCTTTCTTT. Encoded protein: CASSYIEGQNTEAFF.

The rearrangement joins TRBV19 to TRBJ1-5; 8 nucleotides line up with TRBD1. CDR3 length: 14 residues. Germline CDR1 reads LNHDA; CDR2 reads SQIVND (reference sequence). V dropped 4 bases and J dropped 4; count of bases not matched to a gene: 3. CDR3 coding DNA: TGTGCCAGTAGTACAGGGACAGGAAATCAGCCCCAGCATTTT. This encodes CASSTGTGNQPQHF.

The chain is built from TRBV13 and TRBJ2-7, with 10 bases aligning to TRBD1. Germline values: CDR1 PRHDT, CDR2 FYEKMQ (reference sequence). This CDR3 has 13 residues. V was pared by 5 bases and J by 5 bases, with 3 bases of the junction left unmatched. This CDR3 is CASSPGTGDEQYF. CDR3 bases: TGTGCCAGCAGCCCCGGGACAGGGGACGAGCAGTACTTC. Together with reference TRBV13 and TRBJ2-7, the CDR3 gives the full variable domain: AAGVIQSPRHLIKEKRETATLKCYPIPRHDTVYWYQQGPGQDPQFLISFYEKMQSDKGSIPDRFSAQQFSDYHSELNMSSLELGDSALYFCASSPGTGDEQYFGPGTRLTVT.

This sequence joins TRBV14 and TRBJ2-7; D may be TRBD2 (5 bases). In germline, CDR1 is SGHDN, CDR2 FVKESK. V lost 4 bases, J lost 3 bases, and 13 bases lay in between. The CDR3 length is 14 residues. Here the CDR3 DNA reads TGTGCCAGCAGCCGTGGGAGAAGGGACTACGAGCAGTACTTC. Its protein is CASSRGRRDYEQYF. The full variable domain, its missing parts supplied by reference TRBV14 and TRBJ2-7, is EAGVTQFPSHSVIEKGQTVTLRCDPISGHDNLYWYRRVMGKEIKFLLHFVKESKQDESGMPNNRFLAERTGGTYSTLKVQPAELEDSGVYFCASSRGRRDYEQYFGPGTRLTVT.

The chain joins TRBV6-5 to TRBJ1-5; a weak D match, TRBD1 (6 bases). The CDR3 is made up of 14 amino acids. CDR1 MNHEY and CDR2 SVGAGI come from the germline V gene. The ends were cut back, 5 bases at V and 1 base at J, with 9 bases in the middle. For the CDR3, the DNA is TGTGCCAGCAGTCAGGGGTTCAGCAATCAGCCCCAGCATTTT. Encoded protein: CASSQGFSNQPQHF.

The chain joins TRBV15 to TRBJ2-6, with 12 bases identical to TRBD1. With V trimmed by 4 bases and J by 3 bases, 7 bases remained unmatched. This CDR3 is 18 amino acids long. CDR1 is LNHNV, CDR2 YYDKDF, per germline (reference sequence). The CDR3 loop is CATSTWGQGAGGANVLTF. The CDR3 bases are TGTGCCACCAGCACCTGGGGACAGGGGGCAGGTGGGGCCAACGTCCTGACTTTC.

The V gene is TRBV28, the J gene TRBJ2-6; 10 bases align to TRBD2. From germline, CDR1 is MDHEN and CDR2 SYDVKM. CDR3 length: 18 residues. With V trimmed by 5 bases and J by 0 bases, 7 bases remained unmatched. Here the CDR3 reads CASSLPGLAISGANVLTF. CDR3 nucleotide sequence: TGTGCCAGCAGTCTCCCGGGACTAGCGATCTCTGGGGCCAACGTCCTGACTTTC.

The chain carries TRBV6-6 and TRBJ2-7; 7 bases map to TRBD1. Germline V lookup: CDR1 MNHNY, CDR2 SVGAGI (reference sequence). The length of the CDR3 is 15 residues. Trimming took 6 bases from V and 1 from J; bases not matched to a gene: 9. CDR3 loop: CASSLPGTASYEQYF. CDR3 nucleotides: TGTGCCAGCAGCCTACCTGGGACAGCTTCCTACGAGCAGTACTTC.

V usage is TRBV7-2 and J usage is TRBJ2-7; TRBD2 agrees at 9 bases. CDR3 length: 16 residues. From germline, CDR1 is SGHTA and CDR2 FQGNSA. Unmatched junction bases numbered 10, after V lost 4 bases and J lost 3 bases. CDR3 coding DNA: TGTGCCAGCAGCTCCTTAGCGGGAGCTTACGTCTACGAGCAGTACTTC. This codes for CASSSLAGAYVYEQYF.

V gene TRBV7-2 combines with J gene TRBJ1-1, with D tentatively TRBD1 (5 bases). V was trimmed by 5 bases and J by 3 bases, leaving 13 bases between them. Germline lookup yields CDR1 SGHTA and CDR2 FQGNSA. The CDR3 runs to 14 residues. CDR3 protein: CASSPPGQYTEAFF. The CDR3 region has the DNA TGTGCCAGCAGCCCACCAGGGCAGTACACTGAAGCTTTCTTT.

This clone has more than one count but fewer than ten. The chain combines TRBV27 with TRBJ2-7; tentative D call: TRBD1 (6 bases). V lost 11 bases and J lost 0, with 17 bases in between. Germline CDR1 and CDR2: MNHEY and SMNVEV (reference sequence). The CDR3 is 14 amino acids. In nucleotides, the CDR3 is TGTGCCGTATCCCAGGGGTTAAGCTCCTACGAGCAGTACTTC. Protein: CAVSQGLSSYEQYF.

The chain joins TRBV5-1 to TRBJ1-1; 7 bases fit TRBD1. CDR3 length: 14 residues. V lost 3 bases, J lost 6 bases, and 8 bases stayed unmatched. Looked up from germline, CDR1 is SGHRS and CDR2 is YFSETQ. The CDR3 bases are TGCGCCAGCAGCTCGTACCGACAGGGTTCTGAAGCTTTCTTT. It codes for CASSSYRQGSEAFF. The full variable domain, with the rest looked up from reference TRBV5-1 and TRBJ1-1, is KAGVTQTPRYLIKTRGQQVTLSCSPISGHRSVSWYQQTPGQGLQFLFEYFSETQRNKGNFPGRFSGRQFSNSRSEMNVSTLELGDSALYLCASSSYRQGSEAFFGQGTRLTVV.

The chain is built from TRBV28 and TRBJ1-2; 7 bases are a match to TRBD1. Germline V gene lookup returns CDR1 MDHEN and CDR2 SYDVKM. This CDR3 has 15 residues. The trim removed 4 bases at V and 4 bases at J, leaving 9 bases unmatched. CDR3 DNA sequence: TGTGCCAGCAGTTCGAGAGGGGGCGGTGGCTATGGCTACACCTTC. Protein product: CASSSRGGGGYGYTF.

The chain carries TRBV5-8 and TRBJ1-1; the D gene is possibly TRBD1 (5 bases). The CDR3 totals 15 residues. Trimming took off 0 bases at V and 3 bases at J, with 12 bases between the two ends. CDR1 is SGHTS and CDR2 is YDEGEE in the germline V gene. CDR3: CASSLAGQGDTEAFF. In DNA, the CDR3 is TGTGCCAGCAGCTTGGCCGGGCAGGGCGACACTGAAGCTTTCTTT.

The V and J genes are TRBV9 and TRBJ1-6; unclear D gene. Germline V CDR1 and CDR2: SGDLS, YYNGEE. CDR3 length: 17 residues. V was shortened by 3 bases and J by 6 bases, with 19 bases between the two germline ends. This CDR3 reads CASSAGPWADGNSPLHF. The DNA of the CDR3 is TGTGCCAGCAGCGCCGGTCCCTGGGCAGACGGTAATTCACCCCTCCACTTT.

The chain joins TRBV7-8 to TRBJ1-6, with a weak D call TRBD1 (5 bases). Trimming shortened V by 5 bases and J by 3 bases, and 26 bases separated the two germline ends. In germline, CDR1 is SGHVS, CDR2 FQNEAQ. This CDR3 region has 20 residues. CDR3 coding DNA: TGTGCCAGCAGCGCACTCCCCGTCGTAAGGGGCAATGACTATAATTCACCCCTCCACTTT. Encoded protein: CASSALPVVRGNDYNSPLHF.